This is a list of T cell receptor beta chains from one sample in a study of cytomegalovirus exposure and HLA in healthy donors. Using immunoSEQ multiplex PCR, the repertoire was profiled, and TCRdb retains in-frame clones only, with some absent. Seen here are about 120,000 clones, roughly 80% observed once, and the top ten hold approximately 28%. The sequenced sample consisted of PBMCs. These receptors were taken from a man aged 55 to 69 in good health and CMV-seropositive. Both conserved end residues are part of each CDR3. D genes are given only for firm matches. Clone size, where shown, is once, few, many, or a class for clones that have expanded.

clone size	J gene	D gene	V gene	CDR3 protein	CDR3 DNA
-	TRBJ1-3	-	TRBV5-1	CASSSGHLSGNTIYF	TGCGCCAGCAGCTCCGGACACCTCTCTGGAAACACCATATATTTT
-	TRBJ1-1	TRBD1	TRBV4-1	CASSLVGRVPGGAFF	TGCGCCAGCAGCCTCGTGGGCCGGGTCCCAGGGGGAGCTTTCTTT
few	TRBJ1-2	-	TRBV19	CASSITWTASDYGYTF	TGTGCCAGTAGTATAACCTGGACAGCCTCGGACTATGGCTACACCTTC
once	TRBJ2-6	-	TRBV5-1	CASSLGGGANVLTF	TGCGCCAGCAGCTTGGGCGGAGGGGCCAACGTCCTGACTTTC
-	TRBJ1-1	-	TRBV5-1	CASSENPGLNTEAFF	TGCGCCAGCAGCGAAAACCCAGGGTTGAACACTGAAGCTTTCTTT
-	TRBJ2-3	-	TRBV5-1	CASSLVATTGDTQYF	TGCGCCAGCAGCTTGGTGGCCACTACGGGGGATACGCAGTATTTT
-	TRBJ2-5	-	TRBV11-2	CASSPRQIQETQYF	TGTGCCAGCAGCCCCAGACAGATACAAGAGACCCAGTACTTC
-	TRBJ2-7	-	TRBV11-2	CASRGGSTHVYEQYF	TGTGCCAGCAGGGGCGGGTCCACACACGTCTACGAGCAGTACTTC
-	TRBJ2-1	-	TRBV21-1	CASSNKGRVADEQFF	TGTGCCAGCAGCAATAAGGGGAGGGTTGCGGATGAGCAGTTCTTC
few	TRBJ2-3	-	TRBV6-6	CASKTVSDTQYF	TGTGCCAGCAAAACAGTTTCAGATACGCAGTATTTT